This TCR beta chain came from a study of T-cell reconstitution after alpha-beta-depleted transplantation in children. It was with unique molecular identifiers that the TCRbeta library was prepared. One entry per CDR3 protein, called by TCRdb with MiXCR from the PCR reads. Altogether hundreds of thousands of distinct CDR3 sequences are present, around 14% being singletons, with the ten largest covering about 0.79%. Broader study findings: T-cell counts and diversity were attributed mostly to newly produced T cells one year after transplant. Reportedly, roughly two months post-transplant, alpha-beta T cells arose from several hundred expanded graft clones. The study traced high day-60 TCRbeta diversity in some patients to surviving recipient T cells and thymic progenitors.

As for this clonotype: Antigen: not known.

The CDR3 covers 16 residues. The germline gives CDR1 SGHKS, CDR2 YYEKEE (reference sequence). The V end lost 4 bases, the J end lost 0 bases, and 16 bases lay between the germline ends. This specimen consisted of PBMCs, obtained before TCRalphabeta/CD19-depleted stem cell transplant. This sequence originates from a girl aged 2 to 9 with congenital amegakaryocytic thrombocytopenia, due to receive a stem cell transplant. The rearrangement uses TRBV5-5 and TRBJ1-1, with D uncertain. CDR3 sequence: CASSRPGGTLNTEAFF. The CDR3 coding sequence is TGTGCCAGCAGCAGACCCGGTGGCACTTTGAACACTGAAGCTTTCTTT.